This T cell receptor beta chain was sequenced during a study of T cell responses to AZD1222 COVID-19 vaccine. Study observations and caveats: Vaccine-related CD4 TCRs covered spike, predominating at 160-218 and 743-854. At study baseline, merely six AZD1222 recipients were seropositive.

The table came from immunoSEQ multiplex PCR; TCRdb's copy has only in-frame clones and leaves some out. The sample contains tens of thousands of clones, about 86% of which appear only once. With 2 bases removed from V and 5 bases from J, the gap between germline ends came to 17 bases. Per the germline V gene, CDR1 is LGHDT and CDR2 is YNNKEL (reference sequence). The CDR3 consists of 16 residues. Pooling of second doses given at about 4 or about 12 weeks was done. Regarding this clone: The antigen is undetermined.

This sequence was found in an adult who received the AZD1222 COVID-19 vaccine. The V gene is TRBV3-1 (or the pseudogene TRBV3-2), the J gene TRBJ2-3, with D perhaps being TRBD1 or TRBD2 (5 bases each). This specimen was peripheral blood, taken 28 days after the second AZD1222 dose. The DNA for the CDR3 is TGTGCCAGCAGCCAATGGGGGAGTAGTTATGGAGATACGCAGTATTTT. Its translation: CASSQWGSSYGDTQYF.